Each of the 19 T cell receptor beta chains below was sequenced from the same sample in a study of breast tumors, draining lymph nodes, adjacent tissues. Axillary draining lymph nodes of breast cancer patients supplied the node samples. TCRdb itself ran the multiplex PCR reads through MiXCR, one entry per CDR3 protein. The table has about 180,000 distinct CDR3 sequences, 30% to 40% seen once. The specimen sequenced was axillary lymph node tissue. Source of these receptors: a female donor with breast cancer. Some clones in this sample may be carry-over from other donors' samples.

The chain recombines TRBV9 with TRBJ1-3; no clear D. CDR3 length: 16 amino acids. Trimming removed 3 bases at V and 8 bases at J, with 21 bases between. CDR1 is SGDLS and CDR2 is YYNGEE in the germline V gene. As DNA, the CDR3 is TGTGCCAGCAGCGAGGGCTCAGGCTCCTATGGCTACACCATATATTTT. Amino acid sequence: CASSEGSGSYGYTIYF.

The rearrangement uses TRBV15 and TRBJ1-5; no firm D call. Looked up from germline, CDR1 is LNHNV and CDR2 is YYDKDF (reference sequence). Between the trimmed V and J ends, which lost 6 bases and 0 bases, there was a span of 6 bases. This CDR3 is built from 13 residues. As DNA, the CDR3 is TGTGCCACCAGGCGGGATAGCAATCAGCCCCAGCATTTT. Translation gives CATRRDSNQPQHF.

This clonotype was recorded many times. The genes are TRBV9 and TRBJ1-3; possibly TRBD1 for D (5 bases). Trimming stripped 2 bases from V and 1 base from J, with 10 bases between. Germline lookup yields CDR1 SGDLS and CDR2 YYNGEE. The CDR3 contains 15 residues. CDR3 in amino acids: CASSVGGASGNTIYF. The CDR3 nucleotides read TGTGCCAGCAGCGTTGGGGGTGCGTCTGGAAACACCATATATTTT.

The sample holds many counts of this clonotype. The chain combines TRBV5-1 with TRBJ2-1; 9 bases agree with TRBD1. CDR1 is SGHRS and CDR2 is YFSETQ in the germline V gene. CDR3 size: 14 residues. V was clipped by 4 bases and J by 7 bases; unmatched bases: 6. DNA of the CDR3: TGCGCCAGCAGCGCTGGACAGGGGCCAAATGAGCAGTTCTTC. This encodes CASSAGQGPNEQFF.

This clonotype came up many times. In nucleotides, the CDR3 is TGTGCCAGCAGCTTAACCGACAGTGGAGGGTCACCCCTCCACTTT. Amino acids: CASSLTDSGGSPLHF. The chain couples TRBV7-8 to TRBJ1-6; D possibly corresponds to TRBD1 (5 bases). The CDR3 totals 15 residues. Germline CDR1 SGHVS, CDR2 FQNEAQ. Trimming removed 2 bases at V and 10 bases at J, with 15 bases between.

This clonotype was found many times. This chain uses TRBV20-1 with TRBJ1-2, with D unresolved. The CDR3 is made up of 13 amino acids. V was shortened by 5 bases and J by 2 bases, with 12 bases between the two germline ends. CDR1 is DFQATT, CDR2 SNEGSKA, per germline (reference sequence). This chain's CDR3 is CSAGAQSNYGYTF. The CDR3 bases are TGCAGTGCTGGAGCGCAGTCGAACTATGGCTACACCTTC.

Note on this clonotype: A single base separates this from a much larger clone, so it may be a read error. CDR3 nucleotides: TGTGCCAGCCGACATTCCTACGAGCAGTACTTC. Residues: CASRHSYEQYF. This chain uses TRBV6-2 or TRBV6-3 with TRBJ2-7; D gene ambiguous. V was cut by 8 bases and J by 1 base, with 6 bases left in between. CDR3 length: 11 amino acids. Per the germline V gene, CDR1 is MNHEY and CDR2 is SVGEGT.

This clonotype was seen at least ten times. CDR3 DNA: TGCGCCAGCAGCCCTCGATCGATAAATTCACCCCTCCACTTT. Its protein product is CASSPRSINSPLHF. This chain connects TRBV4-3 to TRBJ1-6; D is undetermined. There are 14 residues in the CDR3. CDR1 and CDR2 (germline): LGHNA, YSLEER. With 4 bases removed from V and 7 bases from J, the gap between germline ends came to 11 bases.

This clonotype came up many times. This chain uses TRBV6-5 with TRBJ2-3; TRBD1 is a possible D gene (6 bases). CDR1 and CDR2 from the germline V gene are MNHEY and SVGAGI. The ends were cut back, 4 bases at V and 0 bases at J, with 8 bases in the middle. There are 14 residues in the CDR3. The CDR3 DNA reads as TGTGCCAGCAGTTCGACAGGTAGCACAGATACGCAGTATTTT. Translating it yields CASSSTGSTDTQYF.

The CDR3 spells CSIGQGSSPLHF. As DNA, the CDR3 is TGCAGTATCGGACAGGGAAGTTCACCCCTCCACTTT. V usage is TRBV20-1 and J usage is TRBJ1-6; TRBD1 agrees at 8 bases. CDR1 and CDR2 from the germline V gene are DFQATT and SNEGSKA (reference sequence). The CDR3 is 12 amino acids. The trim removed 8 bases at V and 9 bases at J, leaving 6 bases unmatched.

This clonotype showed up many times. The rearrangement joins TRBV19 to TRBJ2-2; no firm D call. The CDR3 has 12 amino acids. V was shortened by 1 base and J by 9 bases, with 6 bases between the two germline ends. CDR1 is LNHDA and CDR2 is SQIVND in the germline V gene (reference sequence). CDR3 residues: CASSIGTRELFF. The CDR3 DNA reads TGTGCCAGTAGTATAGGGACCCGGGAGCTGTTTTTT.

Note on this clonotype: The CDR3 does not end in the conserved phenylalanine or tryptophan, so this is likely a read error. CDR3 region: CASGTSPHNEQFS. In nucleotides, the CDR3 is TGTGCCTCAGGGACATCTCCCCACAATGAGCAGTTCTCC. The rearrangement links TRBV9 to TRBJ2-1, with D possibly matching TRBD1 (6 bases). V lost 10 bases to trimming and J lost 5 bases, with 16 bases between them. This CDR3 contains 13 residues. CDR1 SGDLS and CDR2 YYNGEE come from the germline V gene.

This clonotype appeared many times. The chain uses TRBV6-1 and TRBJ2-3; D is perhaps TRBD2 (7 bases). Germline lookup yields CDR1 MNHNS and CDR2 SASEGT. There are 17 residues in the CDR3. The V end was cut by 4 bases, the J end by 1 base, with 18 bases between. The CDR3 DNA is TGTGCCAGCAGTGTTAAAGGGGGAGGGGGTGGCACAGATACGCAGTATTTT. It codes for CASSVKGGGGGTDTQYF.

J is TRBJ2-3 and V is TRBV10-3; D gene ambiguous. Germline V gene data show CDR1 as ENHRY and CDR2 as SYGVKD. V dropped 4 bases and J dropped 1 base, with 12 bases sitting between them. The CDR3 covers 15 residues. CDR3 sequence: CAISVPETGTDTQYF. The CDR3 nucleotides read TGTGCCATCAGTGTTCCCGAGACGGGCACAGATACGCAGTATTTT.

This clonotype came up many times. The chain employs TRBV27 and TRBJ2-1; no reliable D call. The CDR3 loop spans 13 amino acids. Trimming took off 6 bases at V and 5 bases at J, with 11 bases between the two ends. In germline, CDR1 is MNHEY, CDR2 SMNVEV (reference sequence). In nucleotides, the CDR3 is TGTGCCAGCAGCCCAACTAACCACAATGAGCAGTTCTTC. This gives the protein CASSPTNHNEQFF.

This clonotype was observed a handful of times. The CDR3 does not close with the conserved phenylalanine or tryptophan, likely indicating a read error. The chain joins TRBV12-3 or TRBV12-4 to TRBJ2-7, with TRBD1 as a possible D gene (6 bases). The CDR3 contains 12 residues. Trimming shortened V by 7 bases and J by 6 bases, and 13 bases separated the two germline ends. Here the CDR3 DNA reads TGTGCCAGCACCAACACAGGGTTCGAGCAGTACCTC. It is translated as CASTNTGFEQYL.

This clonotype was counted ten times or more. The gene calls are TRBV6-4 and TRBJ2-4; no clear D gene. V lost 7 bases and J lost 2, with 18 bases in between. The CDR3 length is 16 residues. In germline, CDR1 is MRHNA, CDR2 SNTAGT. The CDR3 DNA is TGTGCCAGCAACCCATATGCCCCGGGTTCCAAAAACATTCAGTACTTC. It codes for CASNPYAPGSKNIQYF.

This clonotype was detected ten times or more. The chain carries TRBV14 and TRBJ2-6, with 9 bases identical to TRBD1. CDR3 size: 20 residues. Germline V lookup: CDR1 SGHDN, CDR2 FVKESK. V gave up 5 bases and J gave up 0 bases; unmatched junction bases: 14. In nucleotides, the CDR3 is TGTGCCAGCAGCGACATGTTTCCGGGACAGGGACTCTCTGGGGCCAACGTCCTGACTTTC. Amino acids: CASSDMFPGQGLSGANVLTF. Variable domain in full (rest from reference TRBV14 and TRBJ2-6): EAGVTQFPSHSVIEKGQTVTLRCDPISGHDNLYWYRRVMGKEIKFLLHFVKESKQDESGMPNNRFLAERTGGTYSTLKVQPAELEDSGVYFCASSDMFPGQGLSGANVLTFGAGSRLTVL.

This clonotype was recorded a few times. The chain recombines TRBV6-1 with TRBJ2-2; no firm D call. Germline V gene lookup returns CDR1 MNHNS and CDR2 SASEGT. Between the trimmed V and J ends, which lost 3 bases and 4 bases, there was a span of 12 bases. CDR3 length equals 15 residues. Here the CDR3 reads CASSEIGLFTGELFF. CDR3 in DNA: TGTGCCAGCAGTGAGATTGGGCTTTTCACCGGGGAGCTGTTTTTT.